This T cell receptor (beta chain) was identified in a study of CD8+ T cells in alopecia areata. Study as a whole: Each day, treated patients took oral tofacitinib twice, at 5 to 10 mg per dose. General study results and limits: There were also resident alphabeta T cells of normal skin sequenced in scalp samples. Many expanded lesional clones persisted during tofacitinib (in both scalp and blood).

TCR sequencing used cDNA made by reverse transcription of extracted RNA. Measured with immunoSEQ multiplex PCR; TCRdb has only the in-frame clones, and not every one. Here the sample spans about 87,000 clones, 60% to 80% being singletons. Treatment noted: oral pan-JAK inhibitor, 5-10 mg twice daily. Sorting of PBMCs yielded the CD4+ and CD8+ T cells. V gave up 3 bases and J gave up 2 bases, with 9 bases separating them. There are 14 residues in the CDR3. Germline V lookup: CDR1 SGHTA, CDR2 FQGTGA. Points on this clone: No antigen is known for it.

Sample: CD8+ T cells sorted from blood, taken at roughly week 45, from a patient treated with tofacitinib. This TCR derives from a human donor with alopecia areata. The chain uses TRBV7-3 and TRBJ2-3, with D perhaps given as TRBD1 or TRBD2 (5 bases each). In DNA form, the CDR3 reads TGTGCCAGCAGCTTTGAGGGGCCCACAGATACGCAGTATTTT. Encoded protein: CASSFEGPTDTQYF. The complete variable domain, with remaining parts taken from reference TRBV7-3 and TRBJ2-3, reads GAGVSQTPSNKVTEKGKYVELRCDPISGHTALYWYRQSLGQGPEFLIYFQGTGAADDSGLPNDRFFAVRPEGSVSTLKIQRTERGDSAVYLCASSFEGPTDTQYFGPGTRLTVL.